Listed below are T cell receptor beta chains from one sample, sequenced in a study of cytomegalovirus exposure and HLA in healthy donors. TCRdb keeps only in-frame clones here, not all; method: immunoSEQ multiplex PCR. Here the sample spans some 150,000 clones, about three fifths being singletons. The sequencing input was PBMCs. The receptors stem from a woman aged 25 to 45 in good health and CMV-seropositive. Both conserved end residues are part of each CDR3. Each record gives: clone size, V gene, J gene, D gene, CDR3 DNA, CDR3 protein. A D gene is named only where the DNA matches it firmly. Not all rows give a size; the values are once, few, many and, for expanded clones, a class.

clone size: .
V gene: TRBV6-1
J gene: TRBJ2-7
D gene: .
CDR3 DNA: TGTGCCAGCAGTGAACCTACGGGGGTGAGAAGCTCCTACGAGCAGTACTTC
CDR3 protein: CASSEPTGVRSSYEQYF

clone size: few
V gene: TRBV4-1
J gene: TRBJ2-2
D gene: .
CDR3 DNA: TGCGCCAGCAGCCAAGATGACGGGTTCGGGGAGCTGTTTTTT
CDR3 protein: CASSQDDGFGELFF

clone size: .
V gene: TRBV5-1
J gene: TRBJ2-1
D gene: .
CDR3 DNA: TGCGCCAGCAGCTTGCGAGGCCGGCCCTACAATGAGCAGTTCTTC
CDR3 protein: CASSLRGRPYNEQFF

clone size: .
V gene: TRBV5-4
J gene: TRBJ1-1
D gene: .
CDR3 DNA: TGTGCCAGCAGCTTGTCTGGCCTCCGCTTCTTT
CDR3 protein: CASSLSGLRFF

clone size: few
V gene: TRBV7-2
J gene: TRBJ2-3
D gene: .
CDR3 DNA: TGTGCCAGCAGCTACGGAGGGCCCCCAGATACGCAGTATTTT
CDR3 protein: CASSYGGPPDTQYF

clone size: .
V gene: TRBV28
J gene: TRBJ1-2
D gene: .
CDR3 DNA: TGTGCCAGCACCGAGCGGGGCCCCTCAGGTACGACCTTC
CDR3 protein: CASTERGPSGTTF

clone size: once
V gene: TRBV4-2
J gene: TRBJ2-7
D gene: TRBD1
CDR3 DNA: TGTGCCAGCAGCCTGGGGACAGGGGAGTACGAGCAGTACTTC
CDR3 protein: CASSLGTGEYEQYF

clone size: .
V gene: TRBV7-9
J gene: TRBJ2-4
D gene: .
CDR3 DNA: TGTGCCATTAGAGAGCTAGCCAAAAACATTCAGTACTTC
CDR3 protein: CAIRELAKNIQYF

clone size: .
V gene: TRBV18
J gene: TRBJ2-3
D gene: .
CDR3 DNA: TGTGCCAGCTCACCCTCAGATACGCAGTATTTT
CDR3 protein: CASSPSDTQYF

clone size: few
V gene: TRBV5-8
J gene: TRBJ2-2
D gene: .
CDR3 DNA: TGTGCCAGCAGCTTGGCCGACACCGGGGAGCTGTTTTTT
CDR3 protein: CASSLADTGELFF

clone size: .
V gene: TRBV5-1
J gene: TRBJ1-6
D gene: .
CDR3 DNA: TGCGCCAGCAGCTTGGACTCGCCCGGTGGTAATTCACCCCTCCACTTT
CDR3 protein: CASSLDSPGGNSPLHF

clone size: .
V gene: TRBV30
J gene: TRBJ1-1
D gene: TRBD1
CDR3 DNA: TGTGCCTGGAGGGACAGGCGGAACACTGAAGCTTTCTTT
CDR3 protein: CAWRDRRNTEAFF

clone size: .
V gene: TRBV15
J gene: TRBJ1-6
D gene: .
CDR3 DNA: TGTGCCACCAGCAGAGATGTAGGGAGCTCCTATAATTCACCCCTCCACTTT
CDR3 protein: CATSRDVGSSYNSPLHF

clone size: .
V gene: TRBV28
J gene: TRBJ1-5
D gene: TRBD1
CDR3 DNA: TGTGCCAGCAGTTCCGTGGGACAGGCAAAAAATCAGCCCCAGCATTTT
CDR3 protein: CASSSVGQAKNQPQHF

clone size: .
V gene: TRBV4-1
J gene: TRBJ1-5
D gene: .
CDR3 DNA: TGCGCCAGCAGCCAAGTTCCACAGCCGTATAGCAATCAGCCCCAGCATTTT
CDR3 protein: CASSQVPQPYSNQPQHF

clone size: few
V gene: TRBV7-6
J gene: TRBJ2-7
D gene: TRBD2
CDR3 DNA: TGTGCCAGCAGCTCGGGCATTAGCGGGAGTCCCTACGAGCAGTACTTC
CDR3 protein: CASSSGISGSPYEQYF

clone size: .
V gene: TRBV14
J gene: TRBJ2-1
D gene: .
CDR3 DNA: TGTGCCAGCAGCCAAGAGACTAATTACAATGAGCAGTTCTTC
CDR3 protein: CASSQETNYNEQFF

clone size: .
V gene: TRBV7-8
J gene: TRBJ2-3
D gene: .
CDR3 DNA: TGTGCCAGCAGCCGGACCCTAGGGACTACAGATACGCAGTATTTT
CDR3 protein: CASSRTLGTTDTQYF

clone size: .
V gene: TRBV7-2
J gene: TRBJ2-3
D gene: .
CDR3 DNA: TGTGCCAGCAGCCTCCCCCTATCCCACACAGATACGCAGTATTTT
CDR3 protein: CASSLPLSHTDTQYF

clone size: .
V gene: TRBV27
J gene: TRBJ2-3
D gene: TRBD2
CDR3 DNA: TGTGCCAGCAGTTTTGTGCGGGAGATAACAGATACGCAGTATTTT
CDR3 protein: CASSFVREITDTQYF

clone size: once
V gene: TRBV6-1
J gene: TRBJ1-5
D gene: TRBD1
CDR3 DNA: TGTGCCAGCAGTGACGCAGGGGGCGCGGATCAGCCCCAGCATTTT
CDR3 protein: CASSDAGGADQPQHF

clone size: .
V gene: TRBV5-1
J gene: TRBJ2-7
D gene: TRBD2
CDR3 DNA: TGCGCCACCAGGTTACTAGCGGGATCCTACGAGCAGTACTTC
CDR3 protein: CATRLLAGSYEQYF

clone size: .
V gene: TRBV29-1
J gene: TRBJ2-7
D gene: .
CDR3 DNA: TGCCTACCCCGAAAAGGGGTGCAGGAAAGCTCCTACGAGCAGTACTTC
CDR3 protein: CLPRKGVQESSYEQYF

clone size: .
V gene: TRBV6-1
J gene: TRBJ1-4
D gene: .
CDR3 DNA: TGTGCCAGCAGAGGAGGTAATGAAAAACTGTTTTTT
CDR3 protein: CASRGGNEKLFF

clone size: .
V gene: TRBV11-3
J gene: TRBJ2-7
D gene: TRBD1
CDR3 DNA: TGTGCCAGCAGCCTTTGGACAGGGTGGGAGCAGTACTTC
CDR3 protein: CASSLWTGWEQYF

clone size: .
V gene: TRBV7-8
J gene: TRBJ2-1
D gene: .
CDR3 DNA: TGTGCCAGCAGCACAACAGGGTTGTCATACAATGAGCAGTTCTTC
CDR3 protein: CASSTTGLSYNEQFF

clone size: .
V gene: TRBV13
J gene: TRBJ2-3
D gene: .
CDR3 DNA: TGTGCCAGCAGCGGAGGAGATACGCAGTATTTT
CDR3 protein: CASSGGDTQYF

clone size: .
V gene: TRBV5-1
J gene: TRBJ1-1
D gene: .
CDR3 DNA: TGCGCCAGCAGCGGGCCAGGGCGTACTGAAGCTTTCTTT
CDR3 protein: CASSGPGRTEAFF

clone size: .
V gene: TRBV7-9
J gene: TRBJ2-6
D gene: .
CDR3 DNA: TGTGCCAGCAGCTTAGGCGGGGGCGCTGGGGCCAACGTCCTGACTTTC
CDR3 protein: CASSLGGGAGANVLTF

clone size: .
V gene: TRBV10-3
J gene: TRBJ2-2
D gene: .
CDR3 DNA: TGTGCCATCAGTGAGTCGGGGAGTACCACCGGGGAGCTGTTTTTT
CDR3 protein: CAISESGSTTGELFF

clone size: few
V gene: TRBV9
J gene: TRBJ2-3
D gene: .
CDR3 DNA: TGTGCCAGCAGCGTAAGGGGGAGCTCCTCGTTGGATACGCAGTATTTT
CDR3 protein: CASSVRGSSSLDTQYF

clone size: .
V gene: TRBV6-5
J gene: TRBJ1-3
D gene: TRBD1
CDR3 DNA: TGTGCCAGCAGTTACTCGAGACAGGGGACTGGAAACACCATATATTTT
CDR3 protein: CASSYSRQGTGNTIYF

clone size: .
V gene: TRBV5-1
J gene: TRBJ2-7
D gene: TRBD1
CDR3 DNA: TGCGCCAGCAGCCCTTCGGGACAGGGGACCTACGAGCAGTACTTC
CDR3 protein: CASSPSGQGTYEQYF

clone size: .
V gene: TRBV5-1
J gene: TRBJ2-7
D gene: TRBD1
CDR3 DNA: TGCGCCAGCAGCGCAGGGACAGGGCTCTACGAGCAGTACTTC
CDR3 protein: CASSAGTGLYEQYF

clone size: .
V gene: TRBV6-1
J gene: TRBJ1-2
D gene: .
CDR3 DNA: TGTGCCAGCAGTCCTCAGGGAAACGGCTACACCTTC
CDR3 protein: CASSPQGNGYTF

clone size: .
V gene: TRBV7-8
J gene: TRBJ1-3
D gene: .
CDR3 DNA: TGTGCCAGCAGCTTTCAGGGTGGAAACACCATATATTTT
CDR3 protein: CASSFQGGNTIYF

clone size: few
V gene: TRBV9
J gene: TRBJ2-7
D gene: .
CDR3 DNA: TGTGCCAGCAGCGTAGGCGGCTTCCTGGACGAGCAGTACTTC
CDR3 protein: CASSVGGFLDEQYF

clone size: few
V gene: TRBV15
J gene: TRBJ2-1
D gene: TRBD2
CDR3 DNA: TGTGCCACCAGCAGAGCGGGGGGGGGTTTACGAGAGCAGTTCTTC
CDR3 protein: CATSRAGGGLREQFF

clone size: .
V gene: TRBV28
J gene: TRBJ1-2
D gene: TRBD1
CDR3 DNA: TGTGCCAGCAGTTTAGGACAGGGTAACTATGGCTACACCTTC
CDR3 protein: CASSLGQGNYGYTF

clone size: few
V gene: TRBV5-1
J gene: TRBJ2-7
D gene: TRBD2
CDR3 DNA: TGCGCCAGCAGCTTGGGGGCTAGCGGGGATTTTTCCTACGAGCAGTACTTC
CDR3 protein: CASSLGASGDFSYEQYF

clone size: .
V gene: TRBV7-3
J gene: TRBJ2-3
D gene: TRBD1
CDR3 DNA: TGTGCCAGCAGCGCTAGACAGGGGTTGCGGACAGATACGCAGTATTTT
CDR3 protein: CASSARQGLRTDTQYF

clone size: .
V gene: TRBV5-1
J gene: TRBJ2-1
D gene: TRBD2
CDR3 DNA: TGCGCCAGCAGCTTGCTCCAGACTAGCGGGGGGGCCAATGAGCAGTTCTTC
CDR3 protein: CASSLLQTSGGANEQFF

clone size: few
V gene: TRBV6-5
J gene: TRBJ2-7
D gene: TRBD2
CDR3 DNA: TGTGCCAGCAGACTAGCGGTCTATTCTTTCTACGAGCAGTACTTC
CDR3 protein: CASRLAVYSFYEQYF

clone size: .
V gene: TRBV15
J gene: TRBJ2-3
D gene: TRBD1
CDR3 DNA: TGTGCCACCAGCAGATACAGGGGAGGCACAGATACGCAGTATTTT
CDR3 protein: CATSRYRGGTDTQYF

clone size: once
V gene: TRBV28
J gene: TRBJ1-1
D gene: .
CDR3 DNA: TGTGCCAGCGGCTCTATGACTCGAAGTTCAGCTTTCTTT
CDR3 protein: CASGSMTRSSAFF

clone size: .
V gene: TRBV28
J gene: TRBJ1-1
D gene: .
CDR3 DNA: TGTGCCAGCAGCACTATCTACTCCGGACCGGGGAGGAGCACTGAAGCTTTCTTT
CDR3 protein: CASSTIYSGPGRSTEAFF